These 2 T cell receptor beta chains were all obtained from the same sample, sequenced in a study of blood T cell repertoires in COVID-19. Profiling relied on immunoSEQ multiplex PCR, and the TCRdb table lists in-frame clones only, not all of them. Here the sample spans about 190,000 clones, about nine tenths being singletons. Sequenced material: peripheral blood. The receptors come from a man aged 40-50 years with acute or convalescent COVID-19.

In its sample, this clone was seen once. In nucleotides, the CDR3 is TGTGCCAGCAGCCCCCTGGCGGGGGCCCTAGATACGCAGTATTTT. Translation gives CASSPLAGALDTQYF. The chain employs TRBV7-3 and TRBJ2-3, with a tentative D call TRBD2 (7 bases). The CDR3 extends over 15 amino acids. Trimming cost V 5 bases and J 5 bases, with 17 bases left between them. Germline V gene lookup returns CDR1 SGHTA and CDR2 FQGTGA.

The gene calls are TRBV19 and TRBJ1-5; D might be TRBD1 (6 bases). Germline V gene sequence: CDR1 LNHDA, CDR2 SQIVND (reference sequence). The CDR3 contains 14 residues. V was pared by 7 bases and J by 1 base, with 11 bases between. The CDR3 is CASTIQGSNQPQHF. The CDR3, as DNA: TGTGCCAGTACCATCCAGGGGAGCAATCAGCCCCAGCATTTT.